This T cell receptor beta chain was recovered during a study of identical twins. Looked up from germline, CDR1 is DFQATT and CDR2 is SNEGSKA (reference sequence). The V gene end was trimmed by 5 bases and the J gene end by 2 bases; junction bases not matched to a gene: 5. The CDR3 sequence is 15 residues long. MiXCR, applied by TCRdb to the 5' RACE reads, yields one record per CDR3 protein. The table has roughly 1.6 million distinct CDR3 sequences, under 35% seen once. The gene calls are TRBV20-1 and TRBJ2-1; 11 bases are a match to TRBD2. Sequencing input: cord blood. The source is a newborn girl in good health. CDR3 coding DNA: TGCAGTGCTTCAAATAGCGGGGGGGCCTACAATGAGCAGTTCTTC. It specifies CSASNSGGAYNEQFF.